Sequencing of this T cell receptor (beta chain) was carried out in a study of breast tumors, draining lymph nodes, adjacent tissues. The lymph nodes were axillary draining lymph nodes from breast cancer patients. MiXCR, applied by TCRdb to the multiplex PCR reads, yields one record per CDR3 protein. The sample carries roughly 130,000 distinct CDR3 sequences, just under 20% recorded once. This clonotype was recorded at least ten times. V was pared by 3 bases and J by 4 bases, with 8 bases of the junction left unmatched. This CDR3 has 17 residues. CDR1 is LGHDT, CDR2 YNNKEL, per germline (reference sequence).

The clonotype was recovered from a female donor with breast cancer. Some clones in this sample may be carry-over from other donors' samples. The sequenced sample was axillary lymph node tissue. The J gene is TRBJ2-1, the V gene TRBV3-1; 11 bases align to TRBD2. CDR3 DNA sequence: TGTGCCAGCAGCCATCCCAGACTAGCGGGAACTTACAATGAGCAGTTCTTC. Amino acids: CASSHPRLAGTYNEQFF.